These T cell receptor beta chains were read from a single sample in a study of cytomegalovirus exposure and HLA in healthy donors. Profiling relied on immunoSEQ multiplex PCR, and the TCRdb table lists in-frame clones only, not all of them. The table lists about 200,000 clones, 75% to 90% of them singletons. Sequencing input: PBMCs. The receptors stem from a woman aged 35 to 49 in good health and CMV-seronegative. The CDR3 runs from the conserved cysteine through the conserved F or W. The D gene is left open where the match is weak. Clone size is stated in some rows and not others, as once, few, many or a class when expanded.

J	D	size	V	DNA	CDR3
TRBJ1-5	-	-	TRBV2	TGTGCCAGCAGCAGACAGATCCATAGCAATCAGCCCCAGCATTTT	CASSRQIHSNQPQHF
TRBJ2-1	TRBD2	-	TRBV5-1	TGCGCCAGCAGCAGTAGCGGGACCACCTACAATGAGCAGTTCTTC	CASSSSGTTYNEQFF
TRBJ1-2	-	once	TRBV19	TGTGCCAGTCGAAAGGAGAACTATGGCTACACCTTC	CASRKENYGYTF
TRBJ2-3	TRBD2	-	TRBV19	TGTGCCAGTAGTTCGGGACTAGCGGGAGTCTCAGATACGCAGTATTTT	CASSSGLAGVSDTQYF
TRBJ2-7	TRBD1	-	TRBV5-1	TGCGCCAGCAGCTTCGGGACAGGGTCGGGCGAGCAGTACTTC	CASSFGTGSGEQYF
TRBJ1-5	-	-	TRBV28	TGTGCCAGCAGTTCAGATCCCATGGTAACAGCCCAGCATTTT	CASSSDPMVTAQHF
TRBJ1-2	TRBD1	-	TRBV5-1	TGCGCCAGCAGGGAGGGACAGGGGGACTATGGCTACACCTTC	CASREGQGDYGYTF
TRBJ2-5	TRBD2	-	TRBV7-2	TGTGCCAGCAGCCGTCGAGTGGGCGGGGGTACTCAAGAGACCCAGTACTTC	CASSRRVGGGTQETQYF
TRBJ2-7	-	-	TRBV27	TGTGCCAGCAGTGATCGGGTAAACTACGAGCAGTACTTC	CASSDRVNYEQYF
TRBJ2-1	TRBD1	-	TRBV19	TGTGCCAGTAGTACCCAGGGGGCGCAGAATGAGCAGTTCTTC	CASSTQGAQNEQFF
TRBJ2-3	TRBD2	-	TRBV18	TGTGCCAGCTCAGACGGACTAGCGAGCACAGATACGCAGTATTTT	CASSDGLASTDTQYF
TRBJ1-1	TRBD1	-	TRBV14	TGTGCCAGCAGCCGACAGGGGGGGAACACTGAAGCTTTCTTT	CASSRQGGNTEAFF
TRBJ2-3	-	-	TRBV5-4	TGTGCCAGCAGCTTTGGCCTCAGCACAGATACGCAGTATTTT	CASSFGLSTDTQYF
TRBJ2-3	-	-	TRBV5-8	TGTGCCAGCAGCTTGGGGGGCCCCCAGCTACCAGATACGCAGTATTTT	CASSLGGPQLPDTQYF
TRBJ2-3	TRBD1	-	TRBV2	TGTGCCAGCAGTGGTCCAGGGGGAATAACAGATACGCAGTATTTT	CASSGPGGITDTQYF
TRBJ2-7	TRBD2	-	TRBV6-5	TGTGCCAGCAGTTACTCGGCTCCGGGACTAAGATACGAGCAGTACTTC	CASSYSAPGLRYEQYF
TRBJ2-7	-	-	TRBV11-2	TGTGCCAGCAGCTTACTCTACGAGCAGTACTTC	CASSLLYEQYF
TRBJ1-1	TRBD1	-	TRBV28	TGTGCCTGGGGACAGTACACTGAAGCTTTCTTT	CAWGQYTEAFF
TRBJ1-1	-	-	TRBV7-3	TGTGCCAGCAGCACCCAGGGGTTCACTGAAGCTTTCTTT	CASSTQGFTEAFF
TRBJ2-1	TRBD2	-	TRBV9	TGTGCCAGCACCCGGGGAGGGGCCCATGAGCAGTTCTTC	CASTRGGAHEQFF
TRBJ2-3	TRBD2	-	TRBV4-2	TGTGCCAGCAGCCAAGTTCCCGCGGGAGGGACCACAGATACGCAGTATTTT	CASSQVPAGGTTDTQYF
TRBJ2-7	TRBD2	-	TRBV13	TGTGCCAGCAGCTTAGCAGGGACTAGCGTGAACGAGCAGTACTTC	CASSLAGTSVNEQYF
TRBJ2-2	-	once	TRBV11-2	TGTGCCAGCAGCGCCACAGGGACCGGGGAGCTGTTTTTT	CASSATGTGELFF